This entry lists 32 T cell receptor beta chains sequenced from one sample in a study of blood T cell repertoires in COVID-19. Assay: immunoSEQ multiplex PCR; the TCRdb copy retains only in-frame clones and omits some. Among over 110,000 clones, about four fifths were seen once, and the ten largest hold under 7%. The sample comprised PBMCs or T cells enriched from blood (not recorded which). The source is a middle-aged man with acute COVID-19.

The chain employs TRBV6-5 and TRBJ2-7, with TRBD1 matching over 9 bases. Germline trimming cut 7 bases from V and 4 bases from J; bases unmatched to any gene: 5. Germline-derived CDR1 and CDR2 are MNHEY and SVGAGI. This CDR3 has 13 amino acids. In nucleotides, the CDR3 is TGTGCCAGCACCGACAGGGGGGATTACGAGCAGTACTTC. It encodes CASTDRGDYEQYF.

This chain connects TRBV5-5 to TRBJ2-1; 9 positions agree with TRBD1. V was clipped by 2 bases and J by 5 bases; unmatched bases: 8. Germline CDR1 reads SGHKS; CDR2 reads YYEKEE (reference sequence). The CDR3 is 16 amino acids. Here the CDR3 DNA reads TGTGCCAGCAGCTTCCATTGGGACAGGGCGAACAATGAGCAGTTCTTC. Its translation is CASSFHWDRANNEQFF.

The gene calls are TRBV10-3 and TRBJ1-1, with D hard to call. The CDR3 is 12 residues long. V lost 2 bases and J 3 bases, leaving 4 bases between the germline ends. Looked up from germline, CDR1 is ENHRY and CDR2 is SYGVKD. For the CDR3, the DNA is TGTGCCATCAGTGAGGGCTACACTGAAGCTTTCTTT. Translating gives CAISEGYTEAFF.

This clone was seen a single time. V usage is TRBV10-3 and J usage is TRBJ2-5; 7 bases fit TRBD2. The V and J ends lost 6 bases and 2 bases, in that order; junction bases with no gene match: 9. This CDR3 region has 15 residues. Germline V gene lookup returns CDR1 ENHRY and CDR2 SYGVKD. This chain's CDR3 is CAISPERGQQETQYF. The CDR3 DNA sequence: TGTGCCATCAGCCCCGAGCGGGGCCAACAAGAGACCCAGTACTTC.

The chain joins TRBV13 to TRBJ2-7; TRBD1 agrees at 7 bases. J was trimmed by 9 bases and V by 5 bases; bases with no gene match: 10. Germline values: CDR1 PRHDT, CDR2 FYEKMQ (reference sequence). The CDR3 runs to 13 residues. In DNA, the CDR3 is TGTGCCAGCAGCCCAGGACAGGCCGCGCCGCAGTACTTC. This sequence encodes CASSPGQAAPQYF.

The V and J genes are TRBV4-2 and TRBJ1-5, with D possibly being TRBD1 (5 bases). Germline-derived CDR1 and CDR2 are LGHNA and YNFKEQ. This CDR3 has 15 amino acids. Trimming removed 0 bases at V and 5 bases at J, with 11 bases between. CDR3 sequence: CASSQDVTGYQPQHF. CDR3 DNA: TGTGCCAGCAGCCAAGACGTCACAGGCTATCAGCCCCAGCATTTT.

The chain combines TRBV4-3 with TRBJ2-7; 8 positions match TRBD2. CDR3 length: 15 residues. Germline loops: CDR1 LGHNA, CDR2 YSLEER. The V segment lost 1 base and the J segment 4 bases; nucleotides outside the gene matches: 6. This CDR3 reads CASSQALGTSYEQYF. CDR3 DNA sequence: TGCGCCAGCAGCCAAGCCCTAGGGACTAGTTACGAGCAGTACTTC.

The V and J genes are TRBV4-1 and TRBJ1-3; no clear D gene. CDR3 length equals 15 residues. The germline CDR1 and CDR2 sequences are MGHRA and YSYEKL. Deletions cut 5 bases from V and 0 bases from J, with 11 bases between. CDR3 coding DNA: TGCGCCAGCAGCTCCGGACTTACCTCTGGAAACACCATATATTTT. Its translation is CASSSGLTSGNTIYF.

The genes are TRBV11-2 and TRBJ2-3; the match to TRBD2 covers 9 bases. Germline V gene data show CDR1 as SGHAT and CDR2 as FQNNGV. The length of the CDR3 is 19 residues. The V segment lost 0 bases and the J segment 0 bases; nucleotides outside the gene matches: 10. The CDR3 protein is CASSLDLAGGTPSTDTQYF. CDR3 nucleotides: TGTGCCAGCAGCTTAGATCTCGCGGGGGGGACCCCTAGCACAGATACGCAGTATTTT.

This chain connects TRBV6-2 or TRBV6-3 to TRBJ2-1; TRBD1 aligns across 10 bases. This CDR3 spans 13 amino acids. V trimming: 7 bases; J trimming: 7 bases; junction bases outside the gene matches: 4. CDR1 MNHEY and CDR2 SVGEGT come from the germline V gene. This CDR3 reads CASTPGQGNEQFF. As DNA, the CDR3 is TGTGCCAGCACCCCGGGACAGGGGAATGAGCAGTTCTTC.

This chain joins TRBV5-1 and TRBJ1-1; TRBD1 aligns across 8 bases. The junction had 7 bases not matched to a gene; V was cut back by 3 bases and J by 6 bases. CDR3 size: 14 residues. Germline CDR1 is SGHRS and CDR2 is YFSETQ. The CDR3: CASSSWTGIAEAFF. The CDR3 bases are TGCGCCAGCAGCTCCTGGACAGGGATAGCTGAAGCTTTCTTT.

The chain links TRBV27 to TRBJ2-7, with D possibly matching TRBD2 (6 bases). V lost 7 bases and J 6 bases, leaving 16 bases between the germline ends. Germline V CDR1 and CDR2: MNHEY, SMNVEV (reference sequence). The CDR3 is 13 residues long. In DNA, the CDR3 is TGTGCCAGCACAAGTTCGCAGGGAGGCGAGCAGTACTTC. This translates into CASTSSQGGEQYF.

This chain uses TRBV28 with TRBJ1-6; maybe TRBD1 (6 bases). The V end was cut by 7 bases, the J end by 10 bases, with 14 bases between. CDR1 is MDHEN, CDR2 SYDVKM, per germline. The CDR3 sequence is 13 residues long. This chain's CDR3 is CASTLPGASPLHF. In DNA form, the CDR3 reads TGTGCCAGCACCCTCCCAGGGGCATCACCCCTCCACTTT.

The chain employs TRBV2 and TRBJ2-5; 14 bases align to TRBD2. The CDR3 extends over 15 amino acids. From germline, CDR1 is SNHLY and CDR2 FYNNEI. The ends lost 4 bases at V and 7 bases at J; junction bases unmatched: 5. DNA of the CDR3: TGTGCCAGCAGTGCGACTAGCGGGGGGGCAGGGACCCAGTACTTC. Protein: CASSATSGGAGTQYF.

The rearrangement links TRBV19 to TRBJ2-1; 7 bases align to TRBD1. Germline V CDR1 and CDR2: LNHDA, SQIVND (reference sequence). The CDR3 is made up of 15 amino acids. V shed 5 bases, J shed 2 bases, and the junction held 6 bases outside the gene matches. The CDR3 DNA follows: TGTGCCAGTAGTCCCCGGGACAGCCCCTACAATGAGCAGTTCTTC. Translation gives CASSPRDSPYNEQFF.

V gene TRBV7-2 combines with J gene TRBJ2-6; D gene unclear. The CDR3 spans 14 residues. Per the germline V gene, CDR1 is SGHTA and CDR2 is FQGNSA. The ends were cut back, 5 bases at V and 4 bases at J, with 9 bases in the middle. CDR3 region: CASSPPSGANVLTF. The CDR3, as DNA: TGTGCCAGCAGCCCCCCCTCGGGGGCCAACGTCCTGACTTTC.

The chain joins TRBV3-1 (or the pseudogene TRBV3-2) to TRBJ1-3, with D hard to call. Germline CDR1 and CDR2: LGHDT and YNNKEL (reference sequence). The CDR3 extends over 14 amino acids. The V end was cut by 4 bases, the J end by 4 bases, with 11 bases between. The CDR3 DNA reads as TGTGCCAGCAGCCCCGAGACACCCGGAAACACCATATATTTT. Translation: CASSPETPGNTIYF.

The CDR3 loop is CASSPITSLTYEQYF. In nucleotides, the CDR3 is TGTGCCAGCAGTCCGATAACTAGTCTTACCTACGAGCAGTACTTC. V and J are TRBV28 and TRBJ2-7; weak D call: TRBD2 (5 bases). Trimming cost V 5 bases and J 2 bases, with 16 bases left between them. CDR1 and CDR2 from the germline V gene are MDHEN and SYDVKM. The CDR3 is 15 amino acids.

This chain's CDR3 is CATRSPRGEAFF. The CDR3 coding sequence is TGTGCCACCAGGAGTCCCAGGGGGGAGGCTTTCTTT. This chain joins TRBV24-1 and TRBJ1-1; 7 bases fit TRBD1. V shed 7 bases, J shed 11 bases, and the junction held 9 bases outside the gene matches. CDR1 KGHDR and CDR2 SFDVKD come from the germline V gene. The CDR3 spans 12 residues.

This sequence joins TRBV7-2 and TRBJ1-2; 9 bases align to TRBD1. Trimming took 0 bases from V and 8 from J; bases not matched to a gene: 4. This CDR3 has 14 residues. CDR1 is SGHTA, CDR2 FQGNSA, per germline. CDR3 sequence: CASSLAGTGIGYTF. In DNA form, the CDR3 reads TGTGCCAGCAGCTTAGCTGGGACAGGGATAGGCTACACCTTC.

This rearrangement joins TRBV25-1 to TRBJ2-5; 9 nucleotides align to TRBD1. Trimming took 6 bases from V and 4 from J; bases not matched to a gene: 12. CDR3 length: 16 residues. Germline loops: CDR1 MGHDK, CDR2 SYGVNS. CDR3 sequence reads: CASSGRPGQGRETQYF. In nucleotides, the CDR3 is TGTGCCAGCAGCGGGCGACCGGGACAGGGCCGAGAGACCCAGTACTTC.

The DNA of the CDR3 is TGTGCCAGCAGCTTAGGGACAGGGCCTGGAACAGATACGCAGTATTTT. It specifies CASSLGTGPGTDTQYF. The V and J genes are TRBV11-2 and TRBJ2-3, with 8 bases matching TRBD1. The J segment lost 3 bases and the V segment lost 1 base, leaving 6 bases of the junction unmatched. Germline CDR1 SGHAT, CDR2 FQNNGV. The length of the CDR3 is 16 residues.

The chain carries TRBV19 and TRBJ1-2; D may be TRBD1 (6 bases). The CDR3 totals 18 residues. Trimming pared 0 bases from V and 5 bases from J, leaving 22 bases between. Germline assignment: CDR1 LNHDA and CDR2 SQIVND (reference sequence). The CDR3 nucleotides read TGTGCCAGTAGTATAGATCTAGAGGGGGACACGTTTGGATATGGCTACACCTTC. It is translated as CASSIDLEGDTFGYGYTF.

The V and J genes are TRBV27 and TRBJ2-2, with D tentatively TRBD1 (7 bases). The CDR3 consists of 12 residues. Germline V gives CDR1 MNHEY, CDR2 SMNVEV (reference sequence). The V and J ends lost 5 bases and 17 bases respectively, with 18 bases between them. The CDR3 DNA sequence: TGTGCCAGCAGTAGCGACAGGGACTCCCTCTTTTTT. Translation gives CASSSDRDSLFF.

This clone was seen a single time. J is TRBJ1-1 and V is TRBV10-3; D is unclear. CDR3 size: 15 residues. CDR1 and CDR2 from the germline V gene are ENHRY and SYGVKD. V was shortened by 0 bases and J by 1 base, with 9 bases between the two germline ends. This CDR3 reads CAISESRETNTEAFF. The CDR3 coding sequence is TGTGCCATCAGTGAGTCCCGGGAGACGAACACTGAAGCTTTCTTT.

V is TRBV11-2 and J is TRBJ1-1; 7 bases fit TRBD1. The germline V gene has CDR1 SGHAT and CDR2 FQNNGV. This CDR3 comprises 18 residues. Trimming removed 5 bases from V and 3 bases from J; junction bases left unmatched: 18. The CDR3 sequence is CASSLIISKGARDTEAFF. The CDR3 DNA reads TGTGCCAGCAGCCTTATCATTTCAAAGGGGGCTAGGGACACTGAAGCTTTCTTT.

This clone has a handful of counts. The chain carries TRBV28 and TRBJ1-6, with D possibly matching TRBD1 (5 bases). The V end was cut by 8 bases, the J end by 7 bases, with 9 bases between. Germline V CDR1 and CDR2: MDHEN, SYDVKM. This CDR3 spans 12 amino acids. The CDR3: CASSTANSPLHF. The CDR3 DNA is TGTGCCAGCTCGACAGCGAATTCACCCCTCCACTTT.

This rearrangement joins TRBV4-2 to TRBJ2-7; maybe TRBD1 (5 bases). This CDR3 has 14 amino acids. V was cut by 0 bases and J by 2 bases, with 8 bases left in between. Germline V CDR1 and CDR2: LGHNA, YNFKEQ. CDR3 bases: TGTGCCAGCAGCCAAGAAAGACAGCCCTACGAGCAGTACTTC. Its translation: CASSQERQPYEQYF.

The chain is built from TRBV7-9 and TRBJ1-2, with D uncertain. The CDR3 sequence is 16 residues long. V lost 1 base, J lost 0 bases, and 12 bases lay in between. The germline gives CDR1 SEHNR, CDR2 FQNEAQ (reference sequence). The CDR3 region is CASSLVGASTNYGYTF. The CDR3 region has the DNA TGTGCCAGCAGCTTAGTCGGAGCAAGCACTAACTATGGCTACACCTTC.

A word on this clone: Other DNA sequences from this sample encode an identical CDR3 as well. The chain links TRBV5-4 to TRBJ2-7, with 8 bases lining up with TRBD2. J gave up 2 bases and V 0 bases, and 1 base lay outside the gene matches. The CDR3 is made up of 14 amino acids. Germline CDR1 is SGHNT and CDR2 is YYREEE (reference sequence). The CDR3, as DNA: TGTGCCAGCAGCTTGGCAGCGGGAGCCTACGAGCAGTACTTC. Amino acids: CASSLAAGAYEQYF.

This chain connects TRBV3-1 (or the pseudogene TRBV3-2) to TRBJ2-1, with a weak D call TRBD2 (6 bases). Germline assignment: CDR1 LGHDT and CDR2 YNNKEL (reference sequence). V dropped 3 bases and J dropped 4 bases, with 16 bases sitting between them. The CDR3 runs to 16 residues. Written as DNA, the CDR3 is TGTGCCAGCAGCCACCGGGGGACCACGGAGTACAATGAGCAGTTCTTC. It specifies CASSHRGTTEYNEQFF.

Remarks on this clone: The junction and the germline gene differ at one end; a read error may be behind it. The chain combines TRBV6-2 or TRBV6-3 with TRBJ2-1, with 11 bases identical to TRBD2. CDR1 and CDR2 (germline): MNHEY, SVGEGT. The CDR3 is 13 residues long. The CDR3 region is CASSYSSGGERFF. The CDR3 DNA sequence: TGTGCCAGCAGTTACTCTAGCGGGGGGGAGCGGTTCTTC.